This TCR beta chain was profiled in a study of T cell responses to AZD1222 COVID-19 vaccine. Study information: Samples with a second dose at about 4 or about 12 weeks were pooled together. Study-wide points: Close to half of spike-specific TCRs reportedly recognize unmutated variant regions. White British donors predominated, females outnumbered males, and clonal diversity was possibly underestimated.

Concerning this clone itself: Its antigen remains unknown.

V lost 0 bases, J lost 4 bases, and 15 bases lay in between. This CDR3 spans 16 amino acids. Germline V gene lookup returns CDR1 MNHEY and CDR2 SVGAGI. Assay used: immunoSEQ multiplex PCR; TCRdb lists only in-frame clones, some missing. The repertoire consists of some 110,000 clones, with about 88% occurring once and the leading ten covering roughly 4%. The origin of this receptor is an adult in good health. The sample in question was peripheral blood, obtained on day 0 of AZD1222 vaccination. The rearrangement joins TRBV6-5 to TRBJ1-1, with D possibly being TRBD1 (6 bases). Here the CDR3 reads CASSYSPTGWGTEAFF. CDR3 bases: TGTGCCAGCAGTTACTCACCGACAGGCTGGGGCACTGAAGCTTTCTTT.